One sample yielded the 22 T cell receptor beta chains listed below, sequenced in a study of beta chain features in type 1 diabetes. Findings of the study overall: TCRB CDR3s were moderately but significantly shorter in Type 1 diabetes patients in all four CD4+ subsets.

Sequencing targeted expressed TCRB transcripts, as all isolated RNA had been reverse transcribed. Profiled with immunoSEQ multiplex PCR; TCRdb holds only in-frame clones, not every one. The sample has 500,000 to 850,000 clones; about an eighth are singletons. The antigens these receptors bind are not known. The material sequenced was naive CD4+ T cells from blood. These receptors were collected from a man aged 18 to 30 with type 1 diabetes.

This clone was recorded only once. The chain links TRBV4-3 to TRBJ1-6, with D unresolved. The CDR3 runs 16 residues. The V gene's germline CDR1 is LGHNA and CDR2 YSLEER. Trimming cost V 1 base and J 9 bases, with 16 bases left between them. DNA of the CDR3: TGCGCCAGCAGCCAAGGAGGAACTCCCCGACTTTCACCCCTCCACTTT. This sequence encodes CASSQGGTPRLSPLHF.

The gene calls are TRBV15 and TRBJ2-5; D is undetermined. This CDR3 is 14 amino acids long. Per germline, CDR1 LNHNV and CDR2 YYDKDF (reference sequence). V shed 1 base and J shed 1 base, with 7 bases lying between them. The CDR3 spells CATSRGRAQETQYF. DNA of the CDR3: TGTGCCACCAGCAGAGGCCGAGCCCAAGAGACCCAGTACTTC.

This clone was seen a handful of times. The chain joins TRBV1 to TRBJ2-7; the D call TRBD1 from the table was never checked on the DNA. TRBV1 is termed a pseudogene. CDR3 length: 10 residues. The CDR3 region is CKPRGSEQYF. CDR3 bases: TGCAAACCTAGGGGTAGTGAGCAGTACTTC.

This clone was counted between two and nine times. The chain combines TRBV29-1 with TRBJ2-2; 8 bases fit TRBD1. V trimming: 6 bases; J trimming: 0 bases; junction bases outside the gene matches: 6. CDR3 length equals 15 residues. The V gene's germline CDR1 is SQVTM and CDR2 ANQGSEA. The CDR3 DNA follows: TGCAGCGTCCGAGGACAGGGCACGAACACCGGGGAGCTGTTTTTT. It yields the protein CSVRGQGTNTGELFF.

This chain joins TRBV4-1 and TRBJ2-7, with D unclear. Germline V lookup: CDR1 MGHRA, CDR2 YSYEKL. The CDR3 consists of 14 residues. The V gene lost 1 base and the J gene lost 2 bases, with 9 bases spanning the gap. DNA of the CDR3: TGCGCCAGCAGCCAAGTAGGAAAGCCCTACGAGCAGTACTTC. Its protein product is CASSQVGKPYEQYF.

V usage is TRBV5-1 and J usage is TRBJ2-5; 9 bases map to TRBD1. Germline V gene data show CDR1 as SGHRS and CDR2 as YFSETQ. V gave up 4 bases and J gave up 1 base; unmatched junction bases: 5. This CDR3 is 15 amino acids long. CDR3 protein: CASSDGTGPQETQYF. CDR3 nucleotides: TGCGCCAGCAGCGACGGGACAGGGCCCCAAGAGACCCAGTACTTC. The whole variable domain, filled in from reference TRBV5-1 and TRBJ2-5, reads KAGVTQTPRYLIKTRGQQVTLSCSPISGHRSVSWYQQTPGQGLQFLFEYFSETQRNKGNFPGRFSGRQFSNSRSEMNVSTLELGDSALYLCASSDGTGPQETQYFGPGTRLLVL.

This clone was found a few times. The chain couples TRBV5-4 to TRBJ2-1; the match to TRBD2 covers 12 bases. With 4 bases clipped from V and 4 bases from J, the junction kept 6 bases outside the gene matches. The CDR3 has 16 amino acids. The V gene's germline CDR1 is SGHNT and CDR2 YYREEE (reference sequence). The CDR3: CASSGRLAGVYNEQFF. CDR3 nucleotide sequence: TGTGCCAGCAGCGGGAGACTAGCGGGAGTATACAATGAGCAGTTCTTC. The whole variable domain, remainder taken from reference TRBV5-4 and TRBJ2-1, is ETGVTQSPTHLIKTRGQQVTLRCSSQSGHNTVSWYQQALGQGPQFIFQYYREEENGRGNFPPRFSGLQFPNYSSELNVNALELDDSALYLCASSGRLAGVYNEQFFGPGTRLTVL.

This clone was found a few times. The V call is TRBV7-9, the J call TRBJ1-5, with TRBD1 matching over 7 bases. The germline V gene has CDR1 SEHNR and CDR2 FQNEAQ (reference sequence). V was clipped by 5 bases and J by 3 bases; unmatched bases: 7. The CDR3 contains 15 residues. In DNA, the CDR3 is TGTGCCAGCAGCCTAGGACAGGTTGCCAATCAGCCCCAGCATTTT. It is translated as CASSLGQVANQPQHF.

The CDR3 sequence is CASSQRAGGTDTQYF. In DNA form, the CDR3 reads TGCGCCAGCAGCCAAAGGGCGGGGGGCACAGATACGCAGTATTTT. The chain uses TRBV4-3 and TRBJ2-3; 7 bases are shared with TRBD2. V was pared by 2 bases and J by 1 base, with 3 bases of the junction left unmatched. The germline gives CDR1 LGHNA, CDR2 YSLEER. The CDR3 sequence is 15 residues long.

The chain links TRBV5-1 to TRBJ2-3; D is perhaps TRBD1 (5 bases). The CDR3 contains 15 residues. Germline V gives CDR1 SGHRS, CDR2 YFSETQ. The V end was cut by 2 bases, the J end by 2 bases, with 12 bases between. This chain's CDR3 is CASSFGQGPTDTQYF. CDR3 coding DNA: TGCGCCAGCAGCTTCGGTCAGGGTCCCACAGATACGCAGTATTTT.

The sample holds a few counts of this clone. The CDR3 nucleotides read TGTGCCAGCAGCTCTGGTGGAGGGCCTTATAATTCACCCCTCCACTTT. Protein sequence: CASSSGGGPYNSPLHF. This chain joins TRBV28 and TRBJ1-6; D gene unclear. This CDR3 comprises 16 residues. Per the germline V gene, CDR1 is MDHEN and CDR2 is SYDVKM. V shed 6 bases and J shed 4 bases, with 16 bases lying between them.

This clone was observed a few times. The chain recombines TRBV25-1 with TRBJ1-5; D is unresolved. Germline-derived CDR1 and CDR2 are MGHDK and SYGVNS. The V gene lost 7 bases and the J gene lost 7 bases, with 17 bases spanning the gap. The CDR3 is made up of 14 amino acids. The DNA of the CDR3 is TGTGCCAGCAAAGGGTGGTCGGAAGGGCAGCCCCAGCATTTT. Its protein product is CASKGWSEGQPQHF.

This clone was seen a few times. The J gene is TRBJ2-5, the V gene TRBV30, with 7 bases identical to TRBD1. This CDR3 comprises 13 residues. Germline trimming cut 2 bases from V and 4 bases from J; bases unmatched to any gene: 4. Germline CDR1 and CDR2: GTSNPN and SVGIG (reference sequence). In nucleotides, the CDR3 is TGTGCCTGGAGTTACAGGGGTGGAGAGACCCAGTACTTC. Its protein is CAWSYRGGETQYF. The variable domain in full, completed from reference TRBV30 and TRBJ2-5, reads SQTIHQWPATLVQPVGSPLSLECTVEGTSNPNLYWYRQAAGRGLQLLFYSVGIGQISSEVPQNLSASRPQDRQFILSSKKLLLSDSGFYLCAWSYRGGETQYFGPGTRLLVL.

This clone was detected a few times. The V call is TRBV28, the J call TRBJ2-5; either TRBD1 or TRBD2 may fit D (6 bases each). Trimming removed 11 bases at V and 5 bases at J, with 18 bases between. The CDR3 is made up of 13 amino acids. Germline V CDR1 and CDR2: MDHEN, SYDVKM. CDR3 amino acids: CAGAGHQVETQYF. The CDR3 region has the DNA TGTGCCGGGGCGGGACACCAGGTCGAGACCCAGTACTTC.

The chain employs TRBV27 and TRBJ2-1; D uncertain. This CDR3 comprises 14 residues. Between the trimmed V and J ends, which lost 0 bases and 8 bases, there was a span of 11 bases. The V gene's germline CDR1 is MNHEY and CDR2 SMNVEV (reference sequence). The CDR3 DNA sequence: TGTGCCAGCAGTTTATCCGTGGCGGTCGATGAGCAGTTCTTC. It translates to CASSLSVAVDEQFF.

There are a few counts of this clone. The gene calls are TRBV6-5 and TRBJ2-5, with TRBD1 as a possible D gene (5 bases). Between the trimmed V and J ends, which lost 7 bases and 4 bases, there was a span of 13 bases. Germline-derived CDR1 and CDR2 are MNHEY and SVGAGI. This CDR3 contains 13 residues. CDR3 bases: TGTGCCAGCAAGAGTGACAGATTAGAGACCCAGTACTTC. Residues: CASKSDRLETQYF.

The chain is built from TRBV4-1 and TRBJ2-7; no clear D. The length of the CDR3 is 13 residues. Trimming took off 6 bases at V and 0 bases at J, with 9 bases between the two ends. Per the germline V gene, CDR1 is MGHRA and CDR2 is YSYEKL. This chain's CDR3 is CASSLPSSYEQYF. The CDR3 DNA is TGCGCCAGCAGTCTGCCCAGCTCCTACGAGCAGTACTTC.

Turning to this clone: Additional DNA sequences in this sample encode the identical CDR3. The rearrangement uses TRBV30 and TRBJ2-3; D is possibly TRBD1 (5 bases). This CDR3 spans 13 amino acids. Germline V CDR1 and CDR2: GTSNPN, SVGIG (reference sequence). The V end lost 2 bases, the J end lost 3 bases, and 9 bases lay between the germline ends. The CDR3 nucleotides are TGTGCCTGGAGTCGTGCAGGGACAGATACGCAGTATTTT. The encoded protein is CAWSRAGTDTQYF. Full variable domain (remainder filled in from reference TRBV30 and TRBJ2-3): SQTIHQWPATLVQPVGSPLSLECTVEGTSNPNLYWYRQAAGRGLQLLFYSVGIGQISSEVPQNLSASRPQDRQFILSSKKLLLSDSGFYLCAWSRAGTDTQYFGPGTRLTVL.

V and J are TRBV23-1 and TRBJ1-2; 9 nucleotides align to TRBD1. TRBV23-1 is an open reading frame, and its role is uncertain. The CDR3 contains 13 residues. J gave up 4 bases and V 9 bases, and 6 bases lay outside the gene matches. CDR3 coding DNA: TGCGCCAGGTCCCCGGGACAGGGCTATGGCTACACCTTC. Translated, it gives CARSPGQGYGYTF.

V usage is TRBV6-1 and J usage is TRBJ2-3, with D perhaps matching TRBD1 (6 bases). V dropped 3 bases and J dropped 3 bases, with 10 bases sitting between them. The CDR3 has 14 amino acids. The germline CDR1 and CDR2 sequences are MNHNS and SASEGT. The CDR3 DNA reads as TGTGCCAGCAGTGATACAGGGATTACAGATACGCAGTATTTT. Protein: CASSDTGITDTQYF.

J is TRBJ2-7 and V is TRBV4-3, with D hard to call. The CDR3 has 13 residues. V was clipped by 0 bases and J by 9 bases, with 12 bases between them. Germline values: CDR1 LGHNA, CDR2 YSLEER. CDR3 DNA sequence: TGCGCCAGCAGCCAAGACGTCGGGCTCGGGCAGTACTTC. This sequence encodes CASSQDVGLGQYF.

The table lists this clone with a few counts. The chain is built from TRBV5-1 and TRBJ1-1, with a possible D match to TRBD1 (5 bases). Germline CDR1 SGHRS, CDR2 YFSETQ. This CDR3 contains 14 residues. V lost 5 bases, J lost 3 bases, and 14 bases lay in between. CDR3 bases: TGCGCCAGCAGTCCGGAGGGGTTGGACACTGAAGCTTTCTTT. Translated: CASSPEGLDTEAFF.